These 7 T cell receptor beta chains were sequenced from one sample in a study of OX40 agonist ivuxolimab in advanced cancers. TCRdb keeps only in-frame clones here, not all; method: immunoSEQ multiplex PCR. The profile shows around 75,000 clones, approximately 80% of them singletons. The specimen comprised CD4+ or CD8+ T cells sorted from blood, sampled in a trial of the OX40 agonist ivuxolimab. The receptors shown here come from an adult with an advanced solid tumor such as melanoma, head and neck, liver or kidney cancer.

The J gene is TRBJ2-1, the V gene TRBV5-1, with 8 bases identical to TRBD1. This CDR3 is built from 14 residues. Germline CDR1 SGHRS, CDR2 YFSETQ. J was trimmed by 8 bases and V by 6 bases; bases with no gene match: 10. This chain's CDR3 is CASTTVTGDDEQFF. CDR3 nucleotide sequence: TGCGCCAGCACTACCGTGACAGGGGATGATGAGCAGTTCTTC.

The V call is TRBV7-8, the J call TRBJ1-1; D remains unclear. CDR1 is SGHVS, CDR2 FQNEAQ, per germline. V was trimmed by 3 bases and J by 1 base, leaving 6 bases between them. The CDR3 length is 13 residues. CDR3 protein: CASSLLGNTEAFF. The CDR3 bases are TGTGCCAGCAGCTTGTTGGGGAACACTGAAGCTTTCTTT.

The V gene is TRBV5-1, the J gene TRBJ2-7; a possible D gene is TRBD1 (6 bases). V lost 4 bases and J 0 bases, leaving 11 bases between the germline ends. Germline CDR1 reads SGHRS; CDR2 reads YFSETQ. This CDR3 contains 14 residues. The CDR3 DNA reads TGCGCCAGCAGCCCGGACAGTACCTCCTACGAGCAGTACTTC. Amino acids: CASSPDSTSYEQYF.

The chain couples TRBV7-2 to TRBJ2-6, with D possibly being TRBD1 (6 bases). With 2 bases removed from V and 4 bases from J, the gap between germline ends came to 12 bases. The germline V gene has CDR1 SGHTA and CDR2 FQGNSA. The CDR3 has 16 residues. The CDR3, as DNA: TGTGCCAGCAGCTTAAAGGGGACATCAGGGGCCAACGTCCTGACTTTC. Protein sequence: CASSLKGTSGANVLTF.

CDR3 amino acids: CASSDDYGGGETQYF. DNA of the CDR3: TGTGCCAGCAGCGACGACTACGGGGGAGGCGAGACCCAGTACTTC. The J gene is TRBJ2-5, the V gene TRBV7-7, with D perhaps TRBD2 (6 bases). V gave up 5 bases and J gave up 5 bases, with 18 bases separating them. Germline CDR1 SSHAT, CDR2 FNYEAQ (reference sequence). This CDR3 region has 15 residues.

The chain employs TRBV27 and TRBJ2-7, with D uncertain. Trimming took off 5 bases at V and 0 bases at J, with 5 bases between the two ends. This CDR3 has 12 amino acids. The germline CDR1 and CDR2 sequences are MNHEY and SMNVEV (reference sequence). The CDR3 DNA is TGTGCCAGCAGTCCGAGCTCCTACGAGCAGTACTTC. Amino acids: CASSPSSYEQYF.

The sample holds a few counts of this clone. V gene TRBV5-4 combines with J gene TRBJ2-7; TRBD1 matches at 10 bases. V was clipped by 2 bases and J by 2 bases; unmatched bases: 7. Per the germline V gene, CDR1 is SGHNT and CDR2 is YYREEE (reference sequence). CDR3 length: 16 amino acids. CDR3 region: CASSLGPDRGPYEQYF. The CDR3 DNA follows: TGTGCCAGCAGCTTAGGCCCAGACAGGGGGCCCTACGAGCAGTACTTC.